This TCR beta chain was recorded in a study of cytomegalovirus exposure and HLA in healthy donors. Study-wide results and caveats: Later analysis identified a missense DCLRE1C variant that was linked to TCR beta V- and J-gene trimming. Confirmation in vitro established that a few CMV-associated chains were specific for CMV antigens.

The CDR3 is made up of 14 amino acids. The V and J ends lost 6 bases and 2 bases respectively, with 12 bases between them. CDR1 and CDR2 (germline): MRHNA, SNTAGT. 60 Vbeta and 13 Jbeta primers were used in PCR. TCRdb's table, derived via immunoSEQ multiplex PCR, lists solely in-frame clones and lacks some. The sample includes tens of thousands of clones, 6.5% to 8% of them seen just once. In this sample, this clone turned up a few times. What it recognizes is unknown. The sample was PBMCs. The source of this sequence is a man in his fifties in good health and CMV-seronegative. V is TRBV6-4 and J is TRBJ2-3; perhaps TRBD1 as D (6 bases). The CDR3 reads CASSPDSLTDTQYF. The CDR3 DNA reads as TGTGCCAGCAGCCCGGACAGCCTCACAGATACGCAGTATTTT.